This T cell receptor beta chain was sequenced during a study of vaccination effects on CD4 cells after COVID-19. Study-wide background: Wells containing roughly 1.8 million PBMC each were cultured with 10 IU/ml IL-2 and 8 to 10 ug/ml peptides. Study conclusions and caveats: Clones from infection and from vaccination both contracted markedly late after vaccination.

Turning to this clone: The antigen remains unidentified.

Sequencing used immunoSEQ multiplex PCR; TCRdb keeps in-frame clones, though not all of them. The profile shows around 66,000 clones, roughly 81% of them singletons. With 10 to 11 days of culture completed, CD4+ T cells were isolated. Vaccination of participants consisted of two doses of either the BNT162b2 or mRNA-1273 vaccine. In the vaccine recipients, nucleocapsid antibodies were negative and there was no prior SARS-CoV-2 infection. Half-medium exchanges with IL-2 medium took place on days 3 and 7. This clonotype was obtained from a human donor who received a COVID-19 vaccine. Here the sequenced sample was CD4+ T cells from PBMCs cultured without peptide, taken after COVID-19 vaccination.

For the CDR3, the DNA is TGTGCCAGCGGGTTGACAGTGACCGGGGAGCTGTTTTTT. Protein product: CASGLTVTGELFF. The rearrangement uses TRBV2 and TRBJ2-2; D is perhaps TRBD1 (5 bases). Germline CDR1 reads SNHLY; CDR2 reads FYNNEI. The CDR3 is 13 residues long. Trimming pared 8 bases from V and 5 bases from J, leaving 12 bases between.